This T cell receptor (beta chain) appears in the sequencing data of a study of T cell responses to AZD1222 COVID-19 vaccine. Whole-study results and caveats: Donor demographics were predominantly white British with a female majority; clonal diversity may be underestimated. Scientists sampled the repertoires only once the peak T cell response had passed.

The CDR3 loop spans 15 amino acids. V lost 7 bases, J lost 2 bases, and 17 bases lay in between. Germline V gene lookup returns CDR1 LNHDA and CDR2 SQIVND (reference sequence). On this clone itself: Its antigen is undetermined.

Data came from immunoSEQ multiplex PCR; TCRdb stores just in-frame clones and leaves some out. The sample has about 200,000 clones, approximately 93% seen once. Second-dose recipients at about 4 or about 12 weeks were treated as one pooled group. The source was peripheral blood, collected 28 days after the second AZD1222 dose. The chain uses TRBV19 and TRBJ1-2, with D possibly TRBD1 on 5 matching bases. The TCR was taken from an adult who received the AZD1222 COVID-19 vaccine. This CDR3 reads CASNDRGRTNYGYTF. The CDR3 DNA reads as TGTGCCAGTAATGATCGGGGACGGACAAACTATGGCTACACCTTC.